The subject of this entry is one T cell receptor (beta chain). The antigen remains undetermined. Of the isolated RNA, all was reverse transcribed, and so the sequenced material was expressed TCRB transcripts. Profiling relied on immunoSEQ multiplex PCR, and the TCRdb table lists in-frame clones only, not all of them. The table shows fewer than 400,000 clones, with approximately 8% occurring only once. These data belong to a study of beta chain features in type 1 diabetes. Study-wide findings and caveats: Naive, central memory and Treg TCRB repertoires seemed to resemble each other more closely in patients than they did in healthy donors.

Germline V CDR1 and CDR2: MGHRA, YSYEKL. The V gene end was trimmed by 2 bases and the J gene end by 7 bases; junction bases not matched to a gene: 8. The CDR3 runs 16 residues. This chain uses TRBV4-1 with TRBJ2-1; 10 nucleotides line up with TRBD2. The receptor was isolated from a woman between 18 and 29 years old in good health. The material sequenced was central memory CD4+ T cells from blood. CDR3 amino acids: CASSQTLAGGRNEQFF. The CDR3, as DNA: TGCGCCAGCAGCCAAACTTTAGCGGGAGGTAGGAATGAGCAGTTCTTC.